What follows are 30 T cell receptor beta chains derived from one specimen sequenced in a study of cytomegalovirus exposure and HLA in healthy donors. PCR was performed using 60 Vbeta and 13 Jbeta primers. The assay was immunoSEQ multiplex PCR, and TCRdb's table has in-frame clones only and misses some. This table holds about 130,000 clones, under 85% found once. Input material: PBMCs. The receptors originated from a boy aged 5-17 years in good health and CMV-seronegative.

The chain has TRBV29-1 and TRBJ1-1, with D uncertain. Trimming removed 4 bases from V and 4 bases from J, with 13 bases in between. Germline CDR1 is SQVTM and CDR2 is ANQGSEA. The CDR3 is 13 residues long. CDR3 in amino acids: CSVVPGLVTEAFF. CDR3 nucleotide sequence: TGCAGCGTTGTACCAGGTTTGGTCACTGAAGCTTTCTTT. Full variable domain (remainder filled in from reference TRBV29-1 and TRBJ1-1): SAVISQKPSRDICQRGTSLTIQCQVDSQVTMMFWYRQQPGQSLTLIATANQGSEATYESGFVIDKFPISRPNLTFSTLTVSNMSPEDSSIYLCSVVPGLVTEAFFGQGTRLTVV.

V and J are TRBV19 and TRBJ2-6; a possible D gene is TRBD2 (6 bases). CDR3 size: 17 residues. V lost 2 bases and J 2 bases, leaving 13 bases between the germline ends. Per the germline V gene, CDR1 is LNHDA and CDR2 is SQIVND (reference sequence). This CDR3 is CASSITEGIAGANVLTF. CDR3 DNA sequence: TGTGCCAGTAGTATAACGGAGGGTATTGCTGGGGCCAACGTCCTGACTTTC.

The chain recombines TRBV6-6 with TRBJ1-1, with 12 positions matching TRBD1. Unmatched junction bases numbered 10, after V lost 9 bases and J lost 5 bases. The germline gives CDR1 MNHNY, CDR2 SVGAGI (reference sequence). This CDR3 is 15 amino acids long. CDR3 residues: CASFGTGGSETEAFF. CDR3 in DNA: TGTGCCAGTTTCGGGACAGGGGGCTCGGAAACTGAAGCTTTCTTT.

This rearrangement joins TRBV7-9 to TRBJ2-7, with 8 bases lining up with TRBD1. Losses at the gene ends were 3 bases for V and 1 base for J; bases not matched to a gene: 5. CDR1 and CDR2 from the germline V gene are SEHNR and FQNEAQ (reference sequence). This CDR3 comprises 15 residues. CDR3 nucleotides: TGTGCCAGCAGCTTGGCGACAGGGGCTTCCTACGAGCAGTACTTC. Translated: CASSLATGASYEQYF.

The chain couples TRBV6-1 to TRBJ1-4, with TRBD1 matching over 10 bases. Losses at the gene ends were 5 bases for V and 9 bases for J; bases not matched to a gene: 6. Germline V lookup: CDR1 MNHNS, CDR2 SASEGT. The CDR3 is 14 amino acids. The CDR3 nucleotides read TGTGCCAGCAGTTCCGGGACAGGGGCCCAAAAACTGTTTTTT. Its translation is CASSSGTGAQKLFF.

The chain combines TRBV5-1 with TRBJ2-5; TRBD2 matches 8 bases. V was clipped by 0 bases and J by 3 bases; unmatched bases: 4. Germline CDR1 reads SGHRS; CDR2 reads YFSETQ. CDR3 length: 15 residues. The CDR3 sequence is CASSLERRGEETQYF. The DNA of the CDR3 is TGCGCCAGCAGCTTGGAGCGGCGGGGGGAAGAGACCCAGTACTTC.

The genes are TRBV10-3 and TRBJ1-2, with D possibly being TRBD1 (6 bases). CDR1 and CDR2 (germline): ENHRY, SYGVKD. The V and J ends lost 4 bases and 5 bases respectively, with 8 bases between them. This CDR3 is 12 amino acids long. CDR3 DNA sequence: TGTGCCATCAGTGGGACAGCATATGGCTACACCTTC. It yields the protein CAISGTAYGYTF.

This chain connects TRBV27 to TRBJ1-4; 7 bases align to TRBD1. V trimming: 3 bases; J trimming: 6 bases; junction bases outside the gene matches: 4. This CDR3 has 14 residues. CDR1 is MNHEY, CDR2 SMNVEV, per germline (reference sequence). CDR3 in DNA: TGTGCCAGCAGTTTCTTGGGGACAGATGAAAAACTGTTTTTT. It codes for CASSFLGTDEKLFF.

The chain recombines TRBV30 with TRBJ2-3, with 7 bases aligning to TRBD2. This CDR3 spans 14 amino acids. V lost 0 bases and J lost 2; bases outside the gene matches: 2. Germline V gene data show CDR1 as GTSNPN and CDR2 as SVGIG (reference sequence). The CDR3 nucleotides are TGTGCCTGGAGTGTCGCGGGAGCCACAGATACGCAGTATTTT. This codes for CAWSVAGATDTQYF.

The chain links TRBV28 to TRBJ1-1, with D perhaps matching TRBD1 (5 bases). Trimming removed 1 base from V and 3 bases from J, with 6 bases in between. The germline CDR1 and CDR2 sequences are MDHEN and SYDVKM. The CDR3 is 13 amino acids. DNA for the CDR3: TGTGCCAGCAGTTTATCGGGGGACACTGAAGCTTTCTTT. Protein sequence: CASSLSGDTEAFF.

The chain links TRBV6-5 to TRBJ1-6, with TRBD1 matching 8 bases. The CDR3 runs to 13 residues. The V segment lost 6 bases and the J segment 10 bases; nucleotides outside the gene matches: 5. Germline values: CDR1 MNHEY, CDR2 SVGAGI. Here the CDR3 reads CASRPTGESPLHF. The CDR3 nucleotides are TGTGCCAGCAGACCGACAGGGGAGTCACCCCTCCACTTT.

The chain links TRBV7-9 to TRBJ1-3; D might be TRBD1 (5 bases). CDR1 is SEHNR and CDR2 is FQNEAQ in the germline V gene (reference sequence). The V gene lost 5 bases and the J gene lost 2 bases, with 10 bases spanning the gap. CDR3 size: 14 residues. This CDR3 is CASSTPRAGNTIYF. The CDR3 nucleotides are TGTGCCAGCAGCACCCCCAGGGCTGGAAACACCATATATTTT.

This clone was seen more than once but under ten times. In DNA form, the CDR3 reads TGTGCCAGCAGCTTCGACCGGGACAAGACCCAGTACTTC. Translating it yields CASSFDRDKTQYF. This sequence joins TRBV7-9 and TRBJ2-5; D is perhaps TRBD1 (6 bases). With 3 bases removed from V and 6 bases from J, the gap between germline ends came to 11 bases. The CDR3 covers 13 residues. CDR1 is SEHNR, CDR2 FQNEAQ, per germline (reference sequence).

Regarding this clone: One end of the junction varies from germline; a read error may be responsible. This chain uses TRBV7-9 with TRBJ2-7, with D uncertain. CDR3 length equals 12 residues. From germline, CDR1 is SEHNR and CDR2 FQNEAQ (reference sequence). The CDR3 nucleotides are TGTTCCAGCAGTCAACAGCACTACGAGCAGTACTTC. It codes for CSSSQQHYEQYF.

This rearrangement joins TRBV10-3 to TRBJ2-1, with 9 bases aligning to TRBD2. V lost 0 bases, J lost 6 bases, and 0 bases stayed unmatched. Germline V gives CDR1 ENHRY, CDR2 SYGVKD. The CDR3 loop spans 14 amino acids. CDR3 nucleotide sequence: TGTGCCATCAGTGAGTCGGGACTAGCCAATGAGCAGTTCTTC. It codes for CAISESGLANEQFF.

The DNA for the CDR3 is TGTGCCAGCAGCTTATGGGACAGGGACGGCTACACCTTC. Translating it yields CASSLWDRDGYTF. The gene calls are TRBV7-9 and TRBJ1-2; 9 nucleotides line up with TRBD1. The CDR3 totals 13 residues. Unmatched junction bases numbered 3, after V lost 2 bases and J lost 8 bases. Germline loops: CDR1 SEHNR, CDR2 FQNEAQ (reference sequence).

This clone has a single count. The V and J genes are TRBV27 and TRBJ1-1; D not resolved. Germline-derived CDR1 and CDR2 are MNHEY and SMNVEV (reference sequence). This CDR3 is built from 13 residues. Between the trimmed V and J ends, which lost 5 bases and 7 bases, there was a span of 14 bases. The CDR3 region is CASSPPGVNEAFF. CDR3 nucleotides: TGTGCCAGCAGTCCACCCGGGGTTAATGAAGCTTTCTTT.

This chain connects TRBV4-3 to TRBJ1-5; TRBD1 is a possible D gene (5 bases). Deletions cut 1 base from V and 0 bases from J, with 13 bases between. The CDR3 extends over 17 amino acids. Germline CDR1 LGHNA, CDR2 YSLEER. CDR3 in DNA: TGCGCCAGCAGCCAAGGGGCAGGGCAATATAGCAATCAGCCCCAGCATTTT. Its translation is CASSQGAGQYSNQPQHF.

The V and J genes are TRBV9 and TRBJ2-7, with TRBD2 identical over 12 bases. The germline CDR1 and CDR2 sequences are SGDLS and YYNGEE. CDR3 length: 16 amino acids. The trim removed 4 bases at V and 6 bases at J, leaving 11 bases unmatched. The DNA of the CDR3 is TGTGCCAGCAGCAGACGACTAGCGGGAGTTTCTGGCGAGCAGTACTTC. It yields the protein CASSRRLAGVSGEQYF.

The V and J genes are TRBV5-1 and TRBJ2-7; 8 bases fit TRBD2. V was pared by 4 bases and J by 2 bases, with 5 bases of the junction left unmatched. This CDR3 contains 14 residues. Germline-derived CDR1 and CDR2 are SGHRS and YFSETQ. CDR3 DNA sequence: TGCGCCAGCAGCCCTGAGGGACTAGCCTACGAGCAGTACTTC. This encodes CASSPEGLAYEQYF.

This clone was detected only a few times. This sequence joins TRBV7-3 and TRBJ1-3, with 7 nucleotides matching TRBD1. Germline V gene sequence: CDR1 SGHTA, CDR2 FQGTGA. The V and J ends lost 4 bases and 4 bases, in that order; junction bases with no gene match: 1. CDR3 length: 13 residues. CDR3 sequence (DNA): TGTGCCAGCAGCTCGGGACAGGGAAACACCATATATTTT. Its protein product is CASSSGQGNTIYF. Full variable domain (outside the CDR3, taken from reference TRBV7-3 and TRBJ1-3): GAGVSQTPSNKVTEKGKYVELRCDPISGHTALYWYRQSLGQGPEFLIYFQGTGAADDSGLPNDRFFAVRPEGSVSTLKIQRTERGDSAVYLCASSSGQGNTIYFGEGSWLTVV.

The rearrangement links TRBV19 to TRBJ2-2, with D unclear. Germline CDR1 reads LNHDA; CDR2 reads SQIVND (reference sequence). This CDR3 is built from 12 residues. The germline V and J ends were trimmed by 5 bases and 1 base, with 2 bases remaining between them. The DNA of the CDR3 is TGTGCCAGTAGTCAGAACACCGGGGAGCTGTTTTTT. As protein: CASSQNTGELFF.

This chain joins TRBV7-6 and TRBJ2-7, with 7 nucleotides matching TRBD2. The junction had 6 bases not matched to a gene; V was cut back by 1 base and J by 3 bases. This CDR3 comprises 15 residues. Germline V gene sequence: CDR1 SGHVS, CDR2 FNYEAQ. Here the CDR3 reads CASSLEAGSFYEQYF. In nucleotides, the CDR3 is TGTGCCAGCAGCTTAGAAGCGGGGAGTTTCTACGAGCAGTACTTC.

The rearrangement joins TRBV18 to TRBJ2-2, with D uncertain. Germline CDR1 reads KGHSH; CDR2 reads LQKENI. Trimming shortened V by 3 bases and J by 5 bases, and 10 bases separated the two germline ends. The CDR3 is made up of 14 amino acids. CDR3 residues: CASSPTLETGELFF. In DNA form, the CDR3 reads TGTGCCAGCTCACCTACTTTGGAGACCGGGGAGCTGTTTTTT.

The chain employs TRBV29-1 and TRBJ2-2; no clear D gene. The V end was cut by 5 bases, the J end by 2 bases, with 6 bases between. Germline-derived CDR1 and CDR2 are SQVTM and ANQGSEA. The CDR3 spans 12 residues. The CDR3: CSVNHNTGELFF. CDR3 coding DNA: TGCAGCGTTAATCATAACACCGGGGAGCTGTTTTTT.

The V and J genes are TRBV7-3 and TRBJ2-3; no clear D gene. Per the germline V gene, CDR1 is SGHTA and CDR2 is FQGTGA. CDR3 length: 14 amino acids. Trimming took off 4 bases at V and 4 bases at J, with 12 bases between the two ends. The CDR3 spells CASSSQVGADTQYF. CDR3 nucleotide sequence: TGTGCCAGCAGCTCTCAAGTCGGTGCAGATACGCAGTATTTT.

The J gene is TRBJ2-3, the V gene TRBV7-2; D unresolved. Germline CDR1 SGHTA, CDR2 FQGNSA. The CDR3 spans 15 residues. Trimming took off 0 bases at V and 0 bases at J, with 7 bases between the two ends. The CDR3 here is CASSLAAGSTDTQYF. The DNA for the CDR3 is TGTGCCAGCAGCTTAGCGGCCGGGAGCACAGATACGCAGTATTTT. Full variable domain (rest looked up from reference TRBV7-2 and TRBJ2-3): GAGVSQSPSNKVTEKGKDVELRCDPISGHTALYWYRQSLGQGLEFLIYFQGNSAPDKSGLPSDRFSAERTGGSVSTLTIQRTQQEDSAVYLCASSLAAGSTDTQYFGPGTRLTVL.

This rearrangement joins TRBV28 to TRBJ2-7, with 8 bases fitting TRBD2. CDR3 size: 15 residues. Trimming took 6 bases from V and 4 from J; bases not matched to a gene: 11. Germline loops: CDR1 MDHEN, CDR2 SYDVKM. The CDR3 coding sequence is TGTGCCAGCAGAACTTCCGGGGGGGCCCGGTACGAGCAGTACTTC. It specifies CASRTSGGARYEQYF.

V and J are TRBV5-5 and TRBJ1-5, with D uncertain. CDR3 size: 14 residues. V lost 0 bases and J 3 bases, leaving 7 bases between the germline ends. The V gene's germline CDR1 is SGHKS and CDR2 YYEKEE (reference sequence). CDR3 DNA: TGTGCCAGCAGCTTGGGGGGAGCCAATCAGCCCCAGCATTTT. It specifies CASSLGGANQPQHF.

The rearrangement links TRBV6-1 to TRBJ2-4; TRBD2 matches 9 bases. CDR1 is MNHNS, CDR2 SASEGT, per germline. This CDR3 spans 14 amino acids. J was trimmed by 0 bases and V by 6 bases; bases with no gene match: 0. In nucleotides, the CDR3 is TGTGCCAGCAGACTAGCGGGAGCCAAAAACATTCAGTACTTC. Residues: CASRLAGAKNIQYF.